This T cell receptor beta chain was profiled in a study of T cell repertoires in ileal Crohn's disease. Study background: Every patient was operated on for stricturing (roughly 61%) or penetrating (around 40%) complications. Study-level results: Endoscopic recurrence occurred in every patient whose clonality exceeded 26.8%. Compared with non-smokers, active smokers at surgery showed more clonal expansions.

Each sample's TCRB immunosequencing used five hundred nanograms of biopsy DNA. Assay: immunoSEQ multiplex PCR; the TCRdb copy retains only in-frame clones and omits some. This repertoire shows 11,000 to 15,000 clones, about 78% found once; its top ten account for less than 20%. Germline CDR1 is MNHEY and CDR2 is SVGAGI. Trimming cost V 9 bases and J 6 bases; bases outside gene matches: 12. The CDR3 spans 14 residues. Note on this clone: Antigen: not known.

V and J are TRBV6-5 and TRBJ2-7; TRBD2 agrees at 9 bases. The specimen sequenced was ileal tissue. This TCR was sampled from an adult with Crohn's disease. Here the CDR3 reads CASKKGLALIEQYF. CDR3 coding DNA: TGTGCCAGTAAGAAGGGACTAGCCCTAATCGAGCAGTACTTC.